This TCR beta chain was sequenced for a study of cytomegalovirus exposure and HLA in healthy donors listed by TCRdb under 2017. For the study in its entirety: According to an earlier analysis of around 600 of the donors, some 180 million T cells yielded some 120 million unique TCR beta sequences and less than 300 Gb of sequence data. Of the 350 to 400 genotyped donors, 81% fell in the genetic ancestry cluster associated with self-reported Caucasian donors. High-throughput TCR immunosequencing, statistical association of individual TCRs with disease status, and machine learning were combined to predict cytomegalovirus infection status. To decide whether each TCR beta V gene segment behaved as functional or pseudogenic, an earlier analysis of some 600 of the donors relied on high-throughput TCR beta sequencing. Five DR-DQ haplotypes were handled as single units for association and clustering, since linkage in the cohort was strong. Every discovery cohort repertoire had been produced on one sequencing platform. The later analysis used no new phenotypic data to find candidate immune exposures, relying instead on TCR beta sequences and their occurrence across donors. An early release covering roughly 580 HLA-typed donors comprised about 310 gigabases of sequencing data and tens of millions of unique TCR sequences. Across approximately 420 genotyped donors of the cohort, an average of about 240,000 unique TCR beta nucleotide sequences per donor were sequenced, and roughly a sixth of those sequences were non-productive. Donor age, sex, ethnicity and CMV serostatus were compiled together with the repertoire data. The aim of the study was to test whether cataloging public T cell receptors could identify signatures of past pathogen exposure. Using immunosequencing, the study profiled T cell repertoires from around 680 subjects and related those repertoires to cytomegalovirus serostatus. A separate validation cohort of about 110 different subjects was used in addition to the approximately 610-subject first cohort. The number of donors typed differed by locus, with roughly 629-640 for A, B, C, DRB1 and DQB1, around 560 for DQA1, 600 to 610 for DPA1, and over 400 for DPB1. HLA typing covered class I and class II loci at four-digit resolution. A later analysis re-analyzed previously published TCR beta repertoires from roughly 630 donors and added high-resolution HLA genotyping to study TCR occurrence patterns. In a later genetic analysis, genome-wide SNP genotypes for about three fifths of the roughly 670 donors were used, and that subset was treated as a discovery cohort.

Details on this clone: The clone's antigen remains unknown. No qualities accompany the bases; no much larger clone lies one base away.

What the study reported, not specific to this receptor: Broadly in line with IMGT annotations, most TCR beta V segments showed up in productive rearrangements about 90% or about 30% of the time in an earlier analysis of 450 to 600 of the donors. Because the 87-base-pair reads could not distinguish some IMGT-functional V segments, including TRBV6-2 and TRBV6-3, those segments were excluded. Sequencing depth was assumed to be roughly uniform across donors in the presence/absence analyses, though that assumption may not hold. A later genetic analysis reported fewer N-insertions in productive TCRs among donors in an Asian-associated ancestry cluster than the roughly 640-donor mean. A few of the identified cytomegalovirus-associated TCR beta chains were confirmed in vitro to be specific for cytomegalovirus antigens. At a false discovery rate of 0.05, a later analysis linked about 17,000 TCR beta sequences to specific HLA alleles. A further reported finding was that TCR beta sequences accurately predicted the HLA-A and HLA-B alleles for most subjects in the first cohort. V-gene and J-gene trimming of TCR beta chains was associated with a missense DCLRE1C variant in a later genetic analysis, and the association was replicated in an independent cohort. A later analysis found that TCR association rates varied across HLA loci, with DRB1 alleles showing the most associated TCRs and HLA-C alleles the fewest. Because counts were too low, some 17 rarely observed V segments, including chromosome 9 orphons, were left out of the earlier analysis of 587 of the donors. Linkage disequilibrium might explain the correlated functional status among segregating V segments, but an unknown experimental factor could not be ruled out. A cluster of highly shared sequence variants was judged likely to represent a technical artifact of the sequencing pipeline. The authors suggested that the approach could potentially be generalized to other disease states and immunological phenotypes. Most CMV-associated TCR beta chains appeared to be HLA-restricted in a later analysis, and the HLA associations seemed to be driven largely by CMV exposure. Because HLA typing was missing for some donors at each locus, association tests included only the typed subset. Most TCR sequences were observed very rarely across donors, whereas some public TCRs were present in many individuals. Only TCR beta chains were sequenced in this cohort, and the absence of alpha or paired-chain data limited detectable features. Cytomegalovirus status was reported to be diagnosed by the classifier with high specificity and sensitivity in both the original and validation cohorts. For the cohort, immune exposure information was limited to CMV serostatus. When HLA alleles, especially DR and DQ, strongly co-occurred, attributing TCR associations to individual alleles was difficult. A total of 150 to 200 TCR beta chains were listed by the study as associated with cytomegalovirus. A later analysis found that HLA-associated TCR beta chains were more clonally expanded and had lower generation probabilities than equally common non-associated chains. In a later analysis, several top co-occurrence clusters were reported to appear linked to parvovirus B19, influenza, CMV and Epstein-Barr virus.

Library creation used the immunoSEQ multiplex PCR assay. The multiplex PCR relied on a mix of 60 forward primers for TCR Vbeta segments and 13 reverse primers for TCR Jbeta segments. The CDR3 region of rearranged TCR beta genes was amplified from genomic DNA by a multiplex PCR assay. The Illumina HiSeq System was used to sequence the amplified TCR beta libraries as 87-base-pair reads. Under the source paper's analysis protocol: In a later analysis, some 80 million unique TCR beta chains were counted across the 650 to 700 repertoires, and roughly 9.9 million of these chains were shared by at least two donors. A nearest-neighbor algorithm error-corrected the raw reads and collapsed the reads into unique sequences, merging closely related sequences to remove PCR and sequencing errors. V, D and J gene segments were assigned by aligning CDR3 sequences to IMGT reference sequences. For a sequence to be retained, at least a six-nucleotide match to both a V gene segment and a J gene segment was required. Rearrangements were called productive when the CDR3 lacked stop codons and stayed in frame with V and J; all others were non-productive. Following IMGT convention, CDR3 was defined as the stretch from the second conserved V-encoded cysteine up to the conserved J-encoded phenylalanine. Sequences without an unambiguous match to a single V gene segment were excluded from the earlier analysis of almost 600 of the donors. In an earlier analysis of around 590 of the donors, a V segment was called functional when productive rearrangements were above 56.7%, and segregating when the standard deviation between donors exceeded 5%. A statistical classification framework was built to diagnose cytomegalovirus status from the catalog of TCR beta chain sequences. A later analysis assigned V and J genes by comparing TCR nucleotide sequences with IMGT/GENE-DB human TR gene sequences. The TCRdist pipeline was used in a later analysis to assign CDR3 sequences and most-parsimonious VDJ recombination scenarios. In a later analysis, each TCR beta chain was defined by its CDR3 amino acid sequence together with its V-gene family, and reads without a unique V-gene family were excluded. To address suspected cross-contamination and a sequencing artifact, a later analysis removed a few hundred highly shared, low-generation-probability nucleotide sequences. In a later analysis, a clonal expansion index for each public chain was calculated from normalized within-repertoire ranks of inferred template counts. A later analysis computed generation probabilities with a VDJ recombination model fitted to out-of-frame rearrangements, and checked the results against IGoR. In a later analysis, TCR-TCR, TCR-HLA and TCR-CMV co-occurrence was scored with hypergeometric tests, and a repertoire-size bias correction was applied to TCR pairs. To estimate false discovery rates, a later analysis permuted the HLA or CMV assignments 20 times. A later analysis grouped co-occurring TCRs with DBSCAN, adding TCRdist sequence similarity when clustering within HLA-allele-positive subsets. Co-occurrence clustering excluded repertoires with fewer than 30,000 or more than 120,000 public chains, plus five with anomalous nucleotide sharing. Here the immuneACCESS table is served through TCRdb, limited to in-frame sequences with V and J called. Missing clones are a known gap in these copies; in checked studies unresolved V genes cover under half, and the rest lacks a known reason. V, J and clone size reflect that table, while D and trimming were determined from the DNA. The sample yields 80,000 to 100,000 clones; under 75% were counted once. The ten largest clones capture 1.2% of the sample.

The cohort comprised 666 healthy bone marrow donors. Cohort members were all nominally healthy when sampled, although unrecorded immune exposures were likely present. The donor was CMV seronegative and was included in the group of several hundred seronegative cohort members. Each donor provided a peripheral blood sample, and peripheral blood mononuclear cells were used for TCR beta sequencing. The Qiagen DNeasy Blood Extraction Kit was used to extract genomic DNA from the blood cell samples. The CDR3 covers 14 residues, taking in both the cysteine and the phenylalanine. Kept here is only the CDR3 DNA, which spans 42 bases and is read in frame from base 1. The germline V gene specifies MNHEY as CDR1 and SVGAGI as CDR2. The junction shows trimming of 2 bases on V and 8 bases on J, plus 12 bases between the germline ends.

The sample was PBMCs. This sequence was found in a female donor in good health and CMV-seronegative. This receptor chain uses TRBV6-5 and TRBJ1-4, with the D gene not confidently named. The nucleotide sequence is given as TGTGCCAGCAGTTACGGCCCCGGCGGGGAAAAACTGTTTTTT. This codes for CASSYGPGGEKLFF.